This T cell receptor (beta chain) was obtained from a study of cytomegalovirus exposure and HLA in healthy donors. General study results and limits: In a later analysis, common viral pathogens appeared linked to several of the most significant clusters. With later analysis, a missense DCLRE1C variant became linked to TCR beta V- and J-gene trimming. High sensitivity and specificity were reportedly achieved when the classifier diagnosed cytomegalovirus status.

The CDR3 is 13 residues long. In germline, CDR1 is SEHNR, CDR2 FQNEAQ (reference sequence). V shed 5 bases and J shed 5 bases, with 12 bases lying between them. Concerning this clone: What it recognizes is unknown.

PCR primers comprised 60 Vbeta and 13 Jbeta primers. Sequencing was performed with immunoSEQ multiplex PCR; in TCRdb, only in-frame clones are kept and a portion is missing. The table records 150,000 to 200,000 clones, roughly 80% of them present only once. The V and J genes are TRBV7-9 and TRBJ2-5; D might be TRBD2 (6 bases). Sequenced: PBMCs. This sequence originates from a young woman in good health and CMV-seropositive. The chain's CDR3 is CASSVTSWETQYF. The CDR3 region has the DNA TGTGCCAGCAGCGTGACTAGTTGGGAGACCCAGTACTTC.